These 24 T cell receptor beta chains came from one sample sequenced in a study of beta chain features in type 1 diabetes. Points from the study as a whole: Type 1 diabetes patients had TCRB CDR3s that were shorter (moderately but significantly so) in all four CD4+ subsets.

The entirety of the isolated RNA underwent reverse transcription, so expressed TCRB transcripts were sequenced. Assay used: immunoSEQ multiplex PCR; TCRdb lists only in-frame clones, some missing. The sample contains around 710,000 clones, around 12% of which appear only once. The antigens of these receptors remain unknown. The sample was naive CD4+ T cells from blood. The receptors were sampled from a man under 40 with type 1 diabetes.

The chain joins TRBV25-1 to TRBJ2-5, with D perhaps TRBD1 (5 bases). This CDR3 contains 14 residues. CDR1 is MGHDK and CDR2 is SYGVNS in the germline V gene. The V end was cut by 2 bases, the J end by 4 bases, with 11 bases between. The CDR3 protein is CASSERGGGETQYF. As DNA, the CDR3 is TGTGCCAGCAGTGAAAGGGGCGGTGGAGAGACCCAGTACTTC.

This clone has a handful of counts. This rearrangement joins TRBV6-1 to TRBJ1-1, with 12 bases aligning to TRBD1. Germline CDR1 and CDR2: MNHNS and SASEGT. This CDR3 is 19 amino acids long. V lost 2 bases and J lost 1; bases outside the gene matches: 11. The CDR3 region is CASSEWPPGQGAWNTEAFF. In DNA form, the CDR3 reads TGTGCCAGCAGTGAATGGCCCCCGGGACAGGGGGCCTGGAACACTGAAGCTTTCTTT.

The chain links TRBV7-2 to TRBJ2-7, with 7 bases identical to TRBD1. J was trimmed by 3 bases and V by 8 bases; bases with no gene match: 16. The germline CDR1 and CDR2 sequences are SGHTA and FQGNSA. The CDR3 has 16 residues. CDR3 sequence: CASRFLPGGTDYEQYF. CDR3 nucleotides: TGTGCCAGCCGGTTCCTCCCAGGGGGAACAGACTACGAGCAGTACTTC.

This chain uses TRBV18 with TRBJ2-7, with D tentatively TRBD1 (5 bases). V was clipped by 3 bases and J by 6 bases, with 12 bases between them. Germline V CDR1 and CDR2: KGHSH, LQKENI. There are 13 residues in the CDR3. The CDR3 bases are TGTGCCAGCTCACCCCCGACAGAAGTCGAGCAGTACTTC. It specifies CASSPPTEVEQYF. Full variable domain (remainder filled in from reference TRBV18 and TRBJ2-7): NAGVMQNPRHLVRRRGQEARLRCSPMKGHSHVYWYRQLPEEGLKFMVYLQKENIIDESGMPKERFSAEFPKEGPSILRIQQVVRGDSAAYFCASSPPTEVEQYFGPGTRLTVT.

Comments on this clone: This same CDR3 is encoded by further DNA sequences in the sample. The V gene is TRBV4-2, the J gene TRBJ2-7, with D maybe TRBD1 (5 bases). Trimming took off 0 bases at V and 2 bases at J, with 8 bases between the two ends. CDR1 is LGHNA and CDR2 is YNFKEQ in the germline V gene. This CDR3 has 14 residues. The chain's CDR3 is CASSQDRQTYEQYF. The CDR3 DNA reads TGTGCCAGCAGCCAAGATCGACAGACCTACGAGCAGTACTTC.

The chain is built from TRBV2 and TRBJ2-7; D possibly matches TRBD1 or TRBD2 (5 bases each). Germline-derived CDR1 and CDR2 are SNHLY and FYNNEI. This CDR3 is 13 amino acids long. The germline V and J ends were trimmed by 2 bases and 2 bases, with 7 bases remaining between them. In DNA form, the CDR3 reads TGTGCCAGCAGTGAACGGGACCCCTACGAGCAGTACTTC. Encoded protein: CASSERDPYEQYF.

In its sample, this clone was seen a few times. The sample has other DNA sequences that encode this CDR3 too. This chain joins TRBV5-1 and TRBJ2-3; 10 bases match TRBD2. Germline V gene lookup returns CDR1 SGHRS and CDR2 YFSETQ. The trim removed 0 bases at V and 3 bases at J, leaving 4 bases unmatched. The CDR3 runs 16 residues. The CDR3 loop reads CASSLGLAGETDTQYF. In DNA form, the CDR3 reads TGCGCCAGCAGCTTGGGGCTAGCGGGGGAGACAGATACGCAGTATTTT. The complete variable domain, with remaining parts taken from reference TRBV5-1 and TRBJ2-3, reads KAGVTQTPRYLIKTRGQQVTLSCSPISGHRSVSWYQQTPGQGLQFLFEYFSETQRNKGNFPGRFSGRQFSNSRSEMNVSTLELGDSALYLCASSLGLAGETDTQYFGPGTRLTVL.

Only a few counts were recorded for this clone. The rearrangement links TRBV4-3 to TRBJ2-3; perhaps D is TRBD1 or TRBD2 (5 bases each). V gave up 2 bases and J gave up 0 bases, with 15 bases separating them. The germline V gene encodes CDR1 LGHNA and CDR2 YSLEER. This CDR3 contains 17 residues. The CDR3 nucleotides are TGCGCCAGCAGCCAACTTGGGACGGTTCAGAGCACAGATACGCAGTATTTT. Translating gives CASSQLGTVQSTDTQYF.

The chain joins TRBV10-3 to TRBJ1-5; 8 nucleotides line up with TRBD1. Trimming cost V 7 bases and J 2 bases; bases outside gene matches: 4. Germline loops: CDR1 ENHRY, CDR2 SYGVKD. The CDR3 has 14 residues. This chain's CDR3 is CAIKGQGGNQPQHF. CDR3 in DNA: TGTGCCATCAAAGGACAGGGAGGCAATCAGCCCCAGCATTTT.

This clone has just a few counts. The DNA for the CDR3 is TGTGCCAGCAGGCCAGGGGGCGGCCACGAGCAGTACTTC. Translating it yields CASRPGGGHEQYF. The chain recombines TRBV28 with TRBJ2-7; 8 positions agree with TRBD1. The CDR3 length is 13 residues. J lost 5 bases, V lost 6 bases, and 6 bases had no gene match. Germline CDR1 and CDR2: MDHEN and SYDVKM.

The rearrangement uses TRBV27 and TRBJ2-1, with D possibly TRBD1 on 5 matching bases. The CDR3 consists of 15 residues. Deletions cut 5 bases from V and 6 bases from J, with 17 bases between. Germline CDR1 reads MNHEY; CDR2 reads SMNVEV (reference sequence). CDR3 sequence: CASSMDGPQGNEQFF. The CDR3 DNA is TGTGCCAGCAGTATGGACGGGCCCCAGGGCAATGAGCAGTTCTTC.

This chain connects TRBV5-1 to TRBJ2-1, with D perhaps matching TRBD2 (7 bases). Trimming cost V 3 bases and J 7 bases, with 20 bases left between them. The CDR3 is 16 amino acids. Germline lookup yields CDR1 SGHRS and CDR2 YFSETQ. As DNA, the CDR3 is TGCGCCAGCAGCTGGGACACTAGCGTCGGGGCGAATGAGCAGTTCTTC. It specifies CASSWDTSVGANEQFF.

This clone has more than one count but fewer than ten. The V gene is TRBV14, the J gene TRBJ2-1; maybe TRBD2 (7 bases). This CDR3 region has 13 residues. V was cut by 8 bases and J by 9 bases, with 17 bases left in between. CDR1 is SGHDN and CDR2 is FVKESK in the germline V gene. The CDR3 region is CASGRAGEGEQFF. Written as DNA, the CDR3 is TGTGCCAGCGGAAGGGCAGGGGAGGGTGAGCAGTTCTTC.

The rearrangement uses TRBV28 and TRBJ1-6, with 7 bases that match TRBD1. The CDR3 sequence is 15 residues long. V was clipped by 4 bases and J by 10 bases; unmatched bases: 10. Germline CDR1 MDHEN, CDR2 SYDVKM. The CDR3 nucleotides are TGTGCCAGCAGTTCCCCCGACAGGGTGGGATCACCCCTCCACTTT. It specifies CASSSPDRVGSPLHF.

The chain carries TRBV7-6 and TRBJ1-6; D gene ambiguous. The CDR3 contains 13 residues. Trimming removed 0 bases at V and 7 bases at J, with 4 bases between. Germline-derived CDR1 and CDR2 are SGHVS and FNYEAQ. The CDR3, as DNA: TGTGCCAGCAGCTTAGCCGGGAATTCACCCCTCCACTTT. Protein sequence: CASSLAGNSPLHF.

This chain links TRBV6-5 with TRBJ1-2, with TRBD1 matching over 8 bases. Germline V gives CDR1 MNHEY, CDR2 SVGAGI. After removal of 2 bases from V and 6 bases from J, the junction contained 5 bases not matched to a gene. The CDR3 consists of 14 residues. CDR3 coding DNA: TGTGCCAGCAGTTACCGGACACAGGGGGATGGCTACACCTTC. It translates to CASSYRTQGDGYTF.

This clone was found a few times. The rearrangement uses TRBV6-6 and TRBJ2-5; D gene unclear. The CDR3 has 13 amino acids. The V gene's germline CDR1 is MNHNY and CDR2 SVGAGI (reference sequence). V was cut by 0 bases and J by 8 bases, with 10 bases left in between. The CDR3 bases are TGTGCCAGCAGTTACTCAGGGCGAAACACCCAGTACTTC. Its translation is CASSYSGRNTQYF.

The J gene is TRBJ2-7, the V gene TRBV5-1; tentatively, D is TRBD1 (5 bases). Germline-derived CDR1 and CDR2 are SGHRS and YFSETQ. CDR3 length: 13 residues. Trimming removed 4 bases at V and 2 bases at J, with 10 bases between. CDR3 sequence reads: CASSLDSTYEQYF. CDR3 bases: TGCGCCAGCAGCCTTGACAGTACCTACGAGCAGTACTTC.

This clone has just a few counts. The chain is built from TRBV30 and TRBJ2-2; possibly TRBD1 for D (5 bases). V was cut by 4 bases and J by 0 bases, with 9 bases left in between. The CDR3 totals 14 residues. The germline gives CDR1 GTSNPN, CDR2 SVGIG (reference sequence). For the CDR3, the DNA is TGTGCCTGGAATGGACAAACGAACACCGGGGAGCTGTTTTTT. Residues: CAWNGQTNTGELFF.

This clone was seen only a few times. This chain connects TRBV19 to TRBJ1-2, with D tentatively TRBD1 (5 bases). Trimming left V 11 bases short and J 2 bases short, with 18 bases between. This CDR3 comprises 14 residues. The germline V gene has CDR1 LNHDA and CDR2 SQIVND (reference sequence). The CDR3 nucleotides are TGTGCCTCCAAAGATTGGGGCGGGAACTATGGCTACACCTTC. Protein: CASKDWGGNYGYTF.

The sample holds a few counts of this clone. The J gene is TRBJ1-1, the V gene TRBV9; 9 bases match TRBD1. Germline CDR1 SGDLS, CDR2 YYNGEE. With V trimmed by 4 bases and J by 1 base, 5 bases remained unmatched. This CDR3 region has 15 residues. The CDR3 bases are TGTGCCAGCAGCCCAGAGACAGGGGGGAACACTGAAGCTTTCTTT. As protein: CASSPETGGNTEAFF.

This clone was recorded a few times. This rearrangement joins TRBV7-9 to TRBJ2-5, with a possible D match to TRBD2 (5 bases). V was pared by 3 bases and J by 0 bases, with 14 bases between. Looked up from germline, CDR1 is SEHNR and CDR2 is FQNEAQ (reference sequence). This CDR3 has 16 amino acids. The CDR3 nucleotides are TGTGCCAGCAGCTTCCCTCTAGCTAAGTACCAAGAGACCCAGTACTTC. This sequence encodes CASSFPLAKYQETQYF.

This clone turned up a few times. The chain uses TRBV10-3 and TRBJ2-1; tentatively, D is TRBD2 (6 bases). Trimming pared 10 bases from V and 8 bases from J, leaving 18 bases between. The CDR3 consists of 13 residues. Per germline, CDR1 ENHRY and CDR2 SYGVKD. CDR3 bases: TGTGCCAGCGGGACTTCTTCTGGGGATGAGCAGTTCTTC. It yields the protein CASGTSSGDEQFF.

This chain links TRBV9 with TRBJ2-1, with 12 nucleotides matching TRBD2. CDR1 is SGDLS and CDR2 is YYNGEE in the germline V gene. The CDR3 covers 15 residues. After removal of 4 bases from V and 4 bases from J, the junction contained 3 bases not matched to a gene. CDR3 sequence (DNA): TGTGCCAGCAGCTTAGGACTAGCGGGGTACAATGAGCAGTTCTTC. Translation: CASSLGLAGYNEQFF.